These T cell receptor beta chains were read from a single sample in a study of CD8 T cells in ankylosing spondylitis. MiXCR, applied by TCRdb to the 5' RACE reads, yields one record per CDR3 protein. Found here are approximately 69,000 distinct CDR3 sequences, roughly 5.3% of them singletons; the top ten hold about 2%. The source material was blood, either unsorted or a sorted T cell fraction (not recorded which). The receptors shown here come from a male donor with ankylosing spondylitis or in good health (not recorded which). Both conserved end residues are part of each CDR3. The D gene is left open where the match is weak. Sizes are listed as how often the clone was seen (once, few, many) or a class if it is expanded.

TRBJ2-1 many TRBD2 TRBV24-1 TGTGCCACCAGTGACCCACTAGCGGCTCCTTCCAATGAGCAGTTCTTC CATSDPLAAPSNEQFF
TRBJ1-4 many - TRBV5-1 TGCGCCAGCAGCTTCGGGGATGAAAAACTGTTTTTT CASSFGDEKLFF
TRBJ2-1 many TRBD1 TRBV5-6 TGTGCCAGCAGCTTAGGACAGGGGAGGGAGCAGTTCTTC CASSLGQGREQFF
TRBJ2-7 many TRBD1 TRBV4-2 TGTGCCAGCAGCCAAAAAACCCGGGACAGCTCCTACGAGCAGTACTTC CASSQKTRDSSYEQYF
TRBJ1-1 many - TRBV29-1 TGCAGCGTGGAGACAGAACTTAACACTGAAGCTTTCTTT CSVETELNTEAFF
TRBJ1-4 many - TRBV30 TGTGCCTGGAGTGAAAAACGAGGTGAAAAACTGTTTTTT CAWSEKRGEKLFF
TRBJ1-1 many TRBD1 TRBV24-1 TGTGCCACCAGTGGGCCATCACGACAGGGGGCGCGTACTGAAGCTTTCTTT CATSGPSRQGARTEAFF
TRBJ2-5 many TRBD2 TRBV2 TGTGCCAGCAGTGAGGAGGGCGGGAGTGTTCAGTACTTC CASSEEGGSVQYF
TRBJ1-6 many - TRBV5-1 TGCGCCAGCAGCGTCGGGAATAATTCACCCCTCCACTTT CASSVGNNSPLHF
TRBJ2-3 many - TRBV5-4 TGTGCCAGCAGCTTGGCCGGCAGGCAGAGCACAGATACGCAGTATTTT CASSLAGRQSTDTQYF
TRBJ2-6 many TRBD2 TRBV6-1 TGTGCCAGCAGAGAATTCGCGGCCAGCGGGAAGGGCTCTGGGGCCAACGTCCTGACTTTC CASREFAASGKGSGANVLTF
TRBJ2-1 many - TRBV7-8 TGTGCCAGCAGCCCCACCGGGACGGTAGACAATGAGCAGTTCTTC CASSPTGTVDNEQFF